The 26 T cell receptor beta chains below come from one sample, sequenced in a study of blood T cell repertoires in COVID-19. Assay: immunoSEQ multiplex PCR; the TCRdb copy retains only in-frame clones and omits some. The data contain about 180,000 clones, 75% to 90% of them singletons. The sequenced sample consisted of PBMCs or T cells enriched from blood (not recorded which). Receptors were obtained from a man in his forties or fifties who had recovered from COVID-19.

The chain carries TRBV19 and TRBJ1-2; D not certain. CDR1 and CDR2 from the germline V gene are LNHDA and SQIVND (reference sequence). Trimming pared 6 bases from V and 4 bases from J, leaving 18 bases between. The CDR3 contains 15 residues. As DNA, the CDR3 is TGTGCCAGTAGGCGGGATCCCTGGTGGGGCTATGGCTACACCTTC. Protein: CASRRDPWWGYGYTF. Full variable domain (outside the CDR3, taken from reference TRBV19 and TRBJ1-2): DGGITQSPKYLFRKEGQNVTLSCEQNLNHDAMYWYRQDPGQGLRLIYYSQIVNDFQKGDIAEGYSVSREKKESFPLTVTSAQKNPTAFYLCASRRDPWWGYGYTFGSGTRLTVV.

The chain uses TRBV6-5 and TRBJ1-1; possible D gene TRBD1, 6 bases. The CDR3 covers 14 residues. V was pared by 6 bases and J by 2 bases, with 13 bases between. Germline CDR1 MNHEY, CDR2 SVGAGI. The DNA for the CDR3 is TGTGCCAGCAGATATGGACAGCTCAACACTGAAGCTTTCTTT. It translates to CASRYGQLNTEAFF.

The V gene is TRBV7-6, the J gene TRBJ2-2, with 9 bases that match TRBD1. CDR1 and CDR2 from the germline V gene are SGHVS and FNYEAQ. This CDR3 spans 17 amino acids. V lost 3 bases, J lost 0 bases, and 5 bases stayed unmatched. This chain's CDR3 is CASSFAGTGTNTGELFF. CDR3 in DNA: TGTGCCAGCAGCTTTGCCGGGACAGGGACGAACACCGGGGAGCTGTTTTTT.

The rearrangement uses TRBV7-6 and TRBJ2-2; D perhaps matches TRBD1 (6 bases). This CDR3 is built from 14 residues. Germline-derived CDR1 and CDR2 are SGHVS and FNYEAQ. Trimming stripped 0 bases from V and 6 bases from J, with 8 bases between. Here the CDR3 DNA reads TGTGCCAGCAGCTTAGCGGGGGCTCCCGGGGAGCTGTTTTTT. Its translation is CASSLAGAPGELFF.

The V and J genes are TRBV2 and TRBJ2-1; the match to TRBD1 covers 8 bases. J was trimmed by 6 bases and V by 8 bases; bases with no gene match: 3. This CDR3 contains 12 residues. Germline V gene data show CDR1 as SNHLY and CDR2 as FYNNEI. Written as DNA, the CDR3 is TGTGCCAGCCGGGACAGGCCCAATGAGCAGTTCTTC. This gives the protein CASRDRPNEQFF. Supplemented by reference TRBV2 and TRBJ2-1, the full variable domain reads EPEVTQTPSHQVTQMGQEVILRCVPISNHLYFYWYRQILGQKVEFLVSFYNNEISEKSEIFDDQFSVERPDGSNFTLKIRSTKLEDSAMYFCASRDRPNEQFFGPGTRLTVL.

This clone was observed a single time. This chain uses TRBV13 with TRBJ1-5, with no clear D. The CDR3 length is 14 residues. Germline assignment: CDR1 PRHDT and CDR2 FYEKMQ (reference sequence). Trimming stripped 2 bases from V and 3 bases from J, with 8 bases between. This CDR3 reads CASSLRGNNQPQHF. DNA of the CDR3: TGTGCCAGCAGCTTACGAGGGAACAATCAGCCCCAGCATTTT.

The rearrangement links TRBV5-6 to TRBJ1-3; D is ambiguous. The CDR3 is 12 amino acids. Trimming stripped 2 bases from V and 13 bases from J, with 13 bases between. The V gene's germline CDR1 is SGHDT and CDR2 YYEEEE. DNA of the CDR3: TGTGCCAGCAGCTTAAGAAGGACTGATATATATTTT. It encodes CASSLRRTDIYF.

V usage is TRBV30 and J usage is TRBJ1-4, with D possibly TRBD1 on 5 matching bases. CDR3 length: 15 residues. Per germline, CDR1 GTSNPN and CDR2 SVGIG (reference sequence). V dropped 2 bases and J dropped 3 bases, with 13 bases sitting between them. CDR3 protein: CAWSLPGSPNEKLFF. The CDR3 DNA follows: TGTGCCTGGAGTTTACCAGGGTCGCCTAATGAAAAACTGTTTTTT.

This clone has more than one count but fewer than ten. This sequence joins TRBV19 and TRBJ1-6; D gene ambiguous. The CDR3 length is 14 residues. V shed 6 bases and J shed 6 bases, with 12 bases lying between them. The V gene's germline CDR1 is LNHDA and CDR2 SQIVND (reference sequence). This chain's CDR3 is CASSAELVNSPLHF. Here the CDR3 DNA reads TGTGCCAGTAGCGCAGAGCTAGTTAATTCACCCCTCCACTTT.

The chain has TRBV2 and TRBJ2-2; D is possibly TRBD2 (6 bases). Germline V gene sequence: CDR1 SNHLY, CDR2 FYNNEI. This CDR3 is 14 amino acids long. Between the trimmed V and J ends, which lost 10 bases and 5 bases, there was a span of 17 bases. The CDR3 loop reads CAILDSGGTGELFF. Written as DNA, the CDR3 is TGTGCCATCCTTGACAGCGGAGGGACCGGGGAGCTGTTTTTT.

V and J are TRBV28 and TRBJ1-5; D gene ambiguous. Germline loops: CDR1 MDHEN, CDR2 SYDVKM. This CDR3 is built from 14 residues. Trimming took 5 bases from V and 1 from J, leaving 9 bases between them. Here the CDR3 reads CASSPTVSNQPQHF. The CDR3 nucleotides read TGTGCCAGCAGTCCAACAGTGAGCAATCAGCCCCAGCATTTT. The complete variable domain, with remaining parts taken from reference TRBV28 and TRBJ1-5, reads DVKVTQSSRYLVKRTGEKVFLECVQDMDHENMFWYRQDPGLGLRLIYFSYDVKMKEKGDIPEGYSVSREKKERFSLILESASTNQTSMYLCASSPTVSNQPQHFGDGTRLSIL.

V is TRBV5-4 and J is TRBJ2-6, with TRBD1 matching 9 bases. Germline-derived CDR1 and CDR2 are SGHNT and YYREEE (reference sequence). Trimming removed 3 bases from V and 0 bases from J; junction bases left unmatched: 7. The CDR3 runs to 18 residues. The CDR3 sequence: CASSSRGQGPSGANVLTF. The CDR3 DNA follows: TGTGCCAGCAGCTCCCGGGGACAGGGTCCCTCTGGGGCCAACGTCCTGACTTTC.

The gene calls are TRBV7-2 and TRBJ1-1; D uncertain. The CDR3 consists of 17 residues. The V gene's germline CDR1 is SGHTA and CDR2 FQGNSA. The V gene lost 2 bases and the J gene lost 1 base, with 17 bases spanning the gap. CDR3 sequence (DNA): TGTGCCAGCAGCTTACGAGGGTTGCAGGAGTGGAACACTGAAGCTTTCTTT. It codes for CASSLRGLQEWNTEAFF.

V is TRBV6-2 or TRBV6-3 and J is TRBJ1-2; 9 bases fit TRBD1. The CDR3 is 15 amino acids. V trimming: 2 bases; J trimming: 2 bases; junction bases outside the gene matches: 3. The germline V gene encodes CDR1 MNHEY and CDR2 SVGEGT. CDR3 region: CASSYSGTGNYGYTF. The CDR3 nucleotides are TGTGCCAGCAGTTACAGTGGGACAGGGAACTATGGCTACACCTTC.

The chain couples TRBV7-8 to TRBJ2-3; 12 bases are shared with TRBD2. Germline assignment: CDR1 SGHVS and CDR2 FQNEAQ. V lost 5 bases and J lost 14; bases outside the gene matches: 8. This CDR3 region has 13 residues. This CDR3 is CASSPRTSGASYF. In nucleotides, the CDR3 is TGTGCCAGCAGCCCCAGGACTAGCGGGGCGTCGTATTTT. Combining the CDR3 with reference TRBV7-8 and TRBJ2-3 gives the whole variable domain GAGVSQSPRYKVAKRGQDVALRCDPISGHVSLFWYQQALGQGPEFLTYFQNEAQLDKSGLPSDRFFAERPEGSVSTLKIQRTQQEDSAVYLCASSPRTSGASYFGPGTRLTVL.

The count of this clone is one. The chain has TRBV12-3 or TRBV12-4 and TRBJ1-4, with a weak D call TRBD1 (6 bases). This CDR3 spans 13 amino acids. V gave up 2 bases and J gave up 8 bases, with 9 bases separating them. This chain's CDR3 is CASSLRGREKLFF. As DNA, the CDR3 is TGTGCCAGCAGTTTAAGGGGGAGAGAAAAACTGTTTTTT.

The rearrangement joins TRBV5-1 to TRBJ1-1; D gene uncertain. Germline V lookup: CDR1 SGHRS, CDR2 YFSETQ. V lost 0 bases to trimming and J lost 4 bases, with 7 bases between them. CDR3 length: 13 amino acids. The DNA of the CDR3 is TGCGCCAGCAGCTTGGCCGAGAGCACTGAAGCTTTCTTT. Amino acid sequence: CASSLAESTEAFF.

V usage is TRBV25-1 and J usage is TRBJ1-1; D call uncertain. This CDR3 is built from 15 residues. Germline assignment: CDR1 MGHDK and CDR2 SYGVNS. The V end lost 5 bases, the J end lost 0 bases, and 13 bases lay between the germline ends. Here the CDR3 reads CASSPWREMNTEAFF. The CDR3 region has the DNA TGTGCCAGCAGTCCATGGAGGGAGATGAACACTGAAGCTTTCTTT.

This clone was picked up one time. The CDR3 reads CASSPDRDADTQYF. As DNA, the CDR3 is TGTGCCAGCAGCCCTGACAGGGATGCAGATACGCAGTATTTT. This chain joins TRBV7-9 and TRBJ2-3, with TRBD1 matching 7 bases. V shed 5 bases, J shed 4 bases, and the junction held 6 bases outside the gene matches. CDR1 and CDR2 from the germline V gene are SEHNR and FQNEAQ (reference sequence). This CDR3 is built from 14 residues.

The chain combines TRBV6-2 or TRBV6-3 with TRBJ1-6; TRBD1 agrees at 8 bases. The CDR3 consists of 13 residues. CDR1 is MNHEY, CDR2 SVGEGT, per germline. J was trimmed by 9 bases and V by 2 bases; bases with no gene match: 0. The CDR3, as DNA: TGTGCCAGCAGTTACGGACAGGGTTCACCCCTCCACTTT. This encodes CASSYGQGSPLHF.

The chain joins TRBV7-9 to TRBJ2-7, with TRBD1 matching 10 bases. The CDR3 is 18 residues long. Trimming removed 6 bases from V and 5 bases from J; junction bases left unmatched: 19. The germline V gene has CDR1 SEHNR and CDR2 FQNEAQ (reference sequence). CDR3 DNA: TGTGCCAGCAGTTTCCAACTCCTCACCGGGACAGGGGTTGACGAGCAGTACTTC. This codes for CASSFQLLTGTGVDEQYF.

The V gene is TRBV25-1, the J gene TRBJ2-3; 12 nucleotides align to TRBD1. Per the germline V gene, CDR1 is MGHDK and CDR2 is SYGVNS. The trim removed 6 bases at V and 7 bases at J, leaving 5 bases unmatched. The CDR3 length is 14 residues. DNA of the CDR3: TGTGCCAGCAGGGGGGGACAGGGGGCCTATACGCAGTATTTT. Its protein is CASRGGQGAYTQYF.

This chain uses TRBV12-3 or TRBV12-4 with TRBJ1-1; D uncertain. This CDR3 has 12 residues. Trimming took 5 bases from V and 3 from J, leaving 7 bases between them. The CDR3 nucleotides are TGTGCCAGCAGTCAACAGTACACTGAAGCTTTCTTT. It translates to CASSQQYTEAFF.

The chain is built from TRBV24-1 and TRBJ1-5, with TRBD1 as a possible D gene (6 bases). The CDR3 totals 16 residues. V was shortened by 2 bases and J by 4 bases, with 14 bases between the two germline ends. The germline V gene has CDR1 KGHDR and CDR2 SFDVKD. The CDR3 protein is CATSDCTGIGNQPQHF. For the CDR3, the DNA is TGTGCCACCAGTGATTGTACAGGGATCGGGAATCAGCCCCAGCATTTT.

For the CDR3, the DNA is TGCGCCAGCAGCTTAAACAGCCACTATGGCTACACCTTC. It is translated as CASSLNSHYGYTF. V gene TRBV5-1 combines with J gene TRBJ1-2; D remains ambiguous. Trimming removed 2 bases from V and 3 bases from J, with 8 bases in between. This CDR3 is 13 amino acids long. Germline V gene data show CDR1 as SGHRS and CDR2 as YFSETQ.

V gene TRBV30 combines with J gene TRBJ1-6; D possibly corresponds to TRBD1 (5 bases). V shed 8 bases and J shed 8 bases, with 13 bases lying between them. This CDR3 has 12 amino acids. The germline V gene has CDR1 GTSNPN and CDR2 SVGIG (reference sequence). The CDR3 sequence: CAGWGGDSPLHF. Here the CDR3 DNA reads TGTGCCGGCTGGGGGGGGGATTCACCCCTCCACTTT.